This T cell receptor beta chain is from a study of OX40 agonist ivuxolimab in advanced cancers. Study-wide context: The study gave patients intravenous ivuxolimab at 0.01 to 10 mg/kg every 2 weeks. Whole-study findings and limits: The CD4+ and CD8+ T cells in the blood had expanded clonally by week 6 at 0.1 to 3.0 mg/kg.

CDR3 length: 13 residues. In germline, CDR1 is MNHEY, CDR2 SVGAGI. V was shortened by 5 bases and J by 1 base, with 8 bases between the two germline ends. Points on this clone: The antigen is not known.

Exclusion applied to patients with autoimmune disease history or systemic immunosuppression. The protocol was immunoSEQ multiplex PCR, while the TCRdb copy is restricted to in-frame clones and leaves out a portion. This sample has more than 75,000 clones; about 88% occur once, and the top ten carry over 0.75%. The specimen was CD4+ or CD8+ T cells sorted from blood, collected in a trial of the OX40 agonist ivuxolimab. V is TRBV6-5 and J is TRBJ1-1; D gene ambiguous. This receptor was identified in an adult with an advanced solid tumor such as melanoma, head and neck, liver or kidney cancer. The CDR3 coding sequence is TGTGCCAGCAGTCCAGGACGGAACACTGAAGCTTTCTTT. Amino acid sequence: CASSPGRNTEAFF.